Each of the 16 T cell receptor beta chains below was sequenced from the same sample in a study of cytomegalovirus exposure and HLA in healthy donors. 60 Vbeta and 13 Jbeta primers were used in PCR. Measured with immunoSEQ multiplex PCR; TCRdb has only the in-frame clones, and not every one. Seen here are 250,000 to 350,000 clones, 75% to 90% observed once, and the top ten hold approximately 4.3%. Specimen: PBMCs. The receptors come from a middle-aged man in good health and CMV-seropositive.

The chain combines TRBV5-1 with TRBJ1-1; TRBD1 is a possible D gene (6 bases). The CDR3 sequence is 14 residues long. CDR1 SGHRS and CDR2 YFSETQ come from the germline V gene. Trimming took 4 bases from V and 3 from J, leaving 13 bases between them. CDR3 amino acids: CASSQTQGYTEAFF. The CDR3 coding sequence is TGCGCCAGCAGCCAAACACAGGGTTACACTGAAGCTTTCTTT.

The chain carries TRBV7-9 and TRBJ2-5; 7 nucleotides match TRBD1. The CDR3 has 14 residues. Looked up from germline, CDR1 is SEHNR and CDR2 is FQNEAQ (reference sequence). V was pared by 7 bases and J by 5 bases, with 10 bases of the junction left unmatched. The CDR3 DNA reads as TGTGCCAGCATCATAGACAGGGTGGATGAGACCCAGTACTTC. Amino acid sequence: CASIIDRVDETQYF.

The chain joins TRBV25-1 to TRBJ1-1, with a weak D call TRBD1 (5 bases). CDR3 length equals 15 residues. The ends were cut back, 3 bases at V and 2 bases at J, with 13 bases in the middle. CDR1 and CDR2 from the germline V gene are MGHDK and SYGVNS. The CDR3 sequence is CASSDARQGNTEAFF. CDR3 nucleotides: TGTGCCAGCAGTGATGCGCGGCAGGGCAACACTGAAGCTTTCTTT.

The CDR3 spells CASSPGTGSYEQYF. The DNA for the CDR3 is TGCGCCAGCAGCCCGGGGACAGGGTCCTACGAGCAGTACTTC. The rearrangement joins TRBV4-1 to TRBJ2-7, with TRBD1 matching over 9 bases. The CDR3 extends over 14 amino acids. CDR1 and CDR2 (germline): MGHRA, YSYEKL. Trimming took 4 bases from V and 1 from J; bases not matched to a gene: 2.

V gene TRBV28 combines with J gene TRBJ2-7; TRBD1 agrees at 9 bases. The CDR3 runs to 13 residues. Germline V gene sequence: CDR1 MDHEN, CDR2 SYDVKM. The V gene end was trimmed by 10 bases and the J gene end by 2 bases; junction bases not matched to a gene: 6. DNA for the CDR3: TGTGCCACCGAGGGACAGGGCACCTACGAGCAGTACTTC. Its translation is CATEGQGTYEQYF.

The gene calls are TRBV5-1 and TRBJ2-3; 9 bases align to TRBD1. The germline V gene has CDR1 SGHRS and CDR2 YFSETQ. V lost 0 bases and J lost 7; bases outside the gene matches: 6. The CDR3 has 15 amino acids. CDR3 nucleotide sequence: TGCGCCAGCAGCTTGGGCGGGACAGGGCTCCATACGCAGTATTTT. Translating gives CASSLGGTGLHTQYF.

The rearrangement links TRBV28 to TRBJ2-7; TRBD2 matches 11 bases. V gave up 3 bases and J gave up 9 bases; unmatched junction bases: 7. The CDR3 extends over 14 amino acids. CDR1 is MDHEN, CDR2 SYDVKM, per germline. The CDR3 region is CASSLGSGRAPQYF. In nucleotides, the CDR3 is TGTGCCAGCAGTTTGGGTAGCGGGAGGGCCCCGCAGTACTTC.

This clone was detected many times. The V and J genes are TRBV5-1 and TRBJ2-7; the match to TRBD2 covers 10 bases. Germline values: CDR1 SGHRS, CDR2 YFSETQ. Trimming at V came to 3 bases and at J to 1 base, leaving 7 bases not matched to a gene. This CDR3 comprises 16 residues. The CDR3 protein is CASSSGTSVISYEQYF. The CDR3 nucleotides are TGCGCCAGCAGCTCGGGGACTAGCGTAATTTCCTACGAGCAGTACTTC.

DNA for the CDR3: TGTGCCAGCAGTAGGGGGGGGGTTTACACTGAAGCTTTCTTT. The encoded protein is CASSRGGVYTEAFF. The chain employs TRBV28 and TRBJ1-1; possible D gene TRBD1, 6 bases. V dropped 5 bases and J dropped 3 bases, with 13 bases sitting between them. The CDR3 covers 14 residues. Germline values: CDR1 MDHEN, CDR2 SYDVKM.

J is TRBJ1-4 and V is TRBV30; possibly TRBD1 for D (6 bases). V lost 1 base and J 8 bases, leaving 8 bases between the germline ends. Per germline, CDR1 GTSNPN and CDR2 SVGIG (reference sequence). CDR3 size: 12 residues. This CDR3 reads CAWSGQEEKLFF. The CDR3 DNA is TGTGCCTGGAGTGGACAGGAGGAAAAACTGTTTTTT. Full variable domain (remainder filled in from reference TRBV30 and TRBJ1-4): SQTIHQWPATLVQPVGSPLSLECTVEGTSNPNLYWYRQAAGRGLQLLFYSVGIGQISSEVPQNLSASRPQDRQFILSSKKLLLSDSGFYLCAWSGQEEKLFFGSGTQLSVL.

The V and J genes are TRBV5-4 and TRBJ1-2; no clear D. The CDR3 extends over 16 amino acids. Germline V lookup: CDR1 SGHNT, CDR2 YYREEE (reference sequence). V lost 4 bases and J 6 bases, leaving 22 bases between the germline ends. CDR3 sequence reads: CASSPPAGPPGDGYTF. The CDR3 nucleotides read TGTGCCAGCAGCCCCCCGGCCGGGCCGCCCGGGGATGGCTACACCTTC.

This clone occurred once. The chain links TRBV29-1 to TRBJ2-3; D not certain. The germline CDR1 and CDR2 sequences are SQVTM and ANQGSEA. The germline V and J ends were trimmed by 1 base and 0 bases, with 8 bases remaining between them. The CDR3 is 14 amino acids. The CDR3: CSVEGLSSTDTQYF. The CDR3 DNA reads as TGCAGCGTTGAAGGACTGAGTAGCACAGATACGCAGTATTTT.

This clone came up once. The CDR3 sequence: CSVDIGRENTGELFF. Written as DNA, the CDR3 is TGCAGCGTTGATATTGGCAGGGAGAACACCGGGGAGCTGTTTTTT. This rearrangement joins TRBV29-1 to TRBJ2-2; the D gene is possibly TRBD1 (5 bases). This CDR3 is built from 15 residues. V lost 3 bases and J lost 1, with 12 bases in between. Germline V gives CDR1 SQVTM, CDR2 ANQGSEA.

The chain employs TRBV4-1 and TRBJ2-7, with D maybe TRBD2 (6 bases). V lost 1 base to trimming and J lost 0 bases, with 13 bases between them. The germline V gene has CDR1 MGHRA and CDR2 YSYEKL. The CDR3 contains 16 residues. The DNA of the CDR3 is TGCGCCAGCAGCCAAGGGAGGGCTTATCGCTCCTACGAGCAGTACTTC. Its translation: CASSQGRAYRSYEQYF.

The chain carries TRBV28 and TRBJ2-1, with 7 bases identical to TRBD2. CDR1 MDHEN and CDR2 SYDVKM come from the germline V gene. V was clipped by 5 bases and J by 4 bases; unmatched bases: 5. The CDR3 contains 14 residues. CDR3: CASSERDRYNEQFF. The CDR3, as DNA: TGTGCCAGCAGTGAGCGGGATAGGTACAATGAGCAGTTCTTC.

V usage is TRBV7-8 and J usage is TRBJ2-6, with D maybe TRBD1 (5 bases). The CDR3 has 16 amino acids. V lost 10 bases and J lost 0, with 16 bases in between. Germline CDR1 and CDR2: SGHVS and FQNEAQ. CDR3 amino acids: CATNSNTGSGANVLTF. The DNA of the CDR3 is TGTGCCACCAACTCAAATACAGGCTCTGGGGCCAACGTCCTGACTTTC.